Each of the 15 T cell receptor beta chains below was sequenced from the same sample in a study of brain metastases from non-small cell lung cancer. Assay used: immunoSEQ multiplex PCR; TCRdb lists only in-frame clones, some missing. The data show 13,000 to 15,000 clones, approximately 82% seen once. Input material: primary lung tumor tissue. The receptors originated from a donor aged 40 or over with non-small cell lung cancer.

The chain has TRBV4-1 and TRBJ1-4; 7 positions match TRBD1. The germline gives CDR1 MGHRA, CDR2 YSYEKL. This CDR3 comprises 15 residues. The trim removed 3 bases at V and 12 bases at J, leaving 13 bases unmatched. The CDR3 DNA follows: TGCGCCAGCAGCCACTCAGACAGGGAAGAAGGAGAACTGTTTTTT. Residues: CASSHSDREEGELFF.

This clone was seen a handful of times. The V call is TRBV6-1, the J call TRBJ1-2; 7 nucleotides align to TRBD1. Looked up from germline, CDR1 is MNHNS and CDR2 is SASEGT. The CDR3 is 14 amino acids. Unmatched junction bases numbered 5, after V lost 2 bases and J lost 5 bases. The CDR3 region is CASSEPGTVYGYTF. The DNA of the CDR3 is TGTGCCAGCAGTGAACCCGGGACAGTATATGGCTACACCTTC.

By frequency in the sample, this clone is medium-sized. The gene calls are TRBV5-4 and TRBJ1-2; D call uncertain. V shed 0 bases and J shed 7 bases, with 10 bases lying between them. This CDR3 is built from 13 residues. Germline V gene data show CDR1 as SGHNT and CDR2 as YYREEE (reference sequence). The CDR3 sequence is CASSLVGMAGYTF. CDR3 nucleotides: TGTGCCAGCAGCTTGGTAGGGATGGCTGGCTACACCTTC.

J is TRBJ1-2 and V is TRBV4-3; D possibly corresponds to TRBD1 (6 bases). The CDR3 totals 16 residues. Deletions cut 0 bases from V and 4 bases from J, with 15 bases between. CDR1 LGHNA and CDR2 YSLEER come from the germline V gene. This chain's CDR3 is CASSQEGQGPGYGYTF. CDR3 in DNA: TGCGCCAGCAGCCAAGAAGGCCAGGGGCCAGGCTATGGCTACACCTTC.

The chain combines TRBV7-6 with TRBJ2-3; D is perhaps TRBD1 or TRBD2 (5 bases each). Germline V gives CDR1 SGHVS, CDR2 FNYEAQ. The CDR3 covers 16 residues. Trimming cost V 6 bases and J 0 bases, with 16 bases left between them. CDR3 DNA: TGTGCCAGCAGAGAGTCGCGGTGGGGGAGCACAGATACGCAGTATTTT. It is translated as CASRESRWGSTDTQYF.

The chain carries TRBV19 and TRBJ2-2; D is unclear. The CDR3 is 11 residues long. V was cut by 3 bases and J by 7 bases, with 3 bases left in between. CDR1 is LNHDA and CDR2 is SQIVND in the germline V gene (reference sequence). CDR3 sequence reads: CASSIIGELFF. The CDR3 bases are TGTGCCAGTAGTATCATCGGGGAGCTGTTTTTT.

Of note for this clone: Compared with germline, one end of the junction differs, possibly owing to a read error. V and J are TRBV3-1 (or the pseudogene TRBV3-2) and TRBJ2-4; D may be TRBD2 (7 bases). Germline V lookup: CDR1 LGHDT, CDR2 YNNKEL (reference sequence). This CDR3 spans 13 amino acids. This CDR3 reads CASSPHGGAGVHF. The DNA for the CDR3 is TGTGCCAGCAGCCCCCATGGGGGGGCAGGGGTTCACTTC.

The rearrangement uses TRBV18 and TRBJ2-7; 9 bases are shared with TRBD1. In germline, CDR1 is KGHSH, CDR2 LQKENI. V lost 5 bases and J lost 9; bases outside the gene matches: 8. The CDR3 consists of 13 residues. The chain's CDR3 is CASSSRQGETQYF. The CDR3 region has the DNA TGTGCCAGCTCATCGAGACAGGGGGAAACGCAGTACTTC.

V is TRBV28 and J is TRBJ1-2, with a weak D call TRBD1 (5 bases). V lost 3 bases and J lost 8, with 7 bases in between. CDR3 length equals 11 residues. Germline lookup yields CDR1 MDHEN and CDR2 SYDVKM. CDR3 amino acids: CASSLGDGYTF. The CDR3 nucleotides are TGTGCCAGCAGTTTGGGGGACGGCTACACCTTC.

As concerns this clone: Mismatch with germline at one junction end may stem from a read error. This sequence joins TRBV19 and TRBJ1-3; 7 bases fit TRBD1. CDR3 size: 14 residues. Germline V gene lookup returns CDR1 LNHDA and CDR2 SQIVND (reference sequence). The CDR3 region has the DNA TGTGCCAGTAGGACCCCAGGGGGGCTAAACATCATATATTTT. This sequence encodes CASRTPGGLNIIYF.

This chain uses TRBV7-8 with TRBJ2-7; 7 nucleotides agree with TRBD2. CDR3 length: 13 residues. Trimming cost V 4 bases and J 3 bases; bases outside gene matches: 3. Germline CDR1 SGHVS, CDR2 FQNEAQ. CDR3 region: CASSSRTSYEQYV. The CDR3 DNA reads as TGTGCCAGCAGCTCCCGGACTAGCTACGAGCAGTACGTC.

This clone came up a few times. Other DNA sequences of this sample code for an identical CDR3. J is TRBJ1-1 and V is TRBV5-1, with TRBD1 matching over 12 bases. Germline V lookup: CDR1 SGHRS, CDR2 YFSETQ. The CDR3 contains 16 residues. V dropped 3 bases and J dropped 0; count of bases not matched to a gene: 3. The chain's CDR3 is CASSWGQGAMNTEAFF. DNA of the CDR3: TGCGCCAGCAGCTGGGGACAGGGGGCGATGAACACTGAAGCTTTCTTT.

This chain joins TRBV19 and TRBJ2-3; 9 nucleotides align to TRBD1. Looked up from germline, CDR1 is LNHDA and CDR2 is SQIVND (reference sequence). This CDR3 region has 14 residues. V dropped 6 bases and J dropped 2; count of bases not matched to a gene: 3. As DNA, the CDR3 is TGTGCCAGTAGGAGGACAGGGGACACAGATACGCAGTATTTT. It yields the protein CASRRTGDTDTQYF.

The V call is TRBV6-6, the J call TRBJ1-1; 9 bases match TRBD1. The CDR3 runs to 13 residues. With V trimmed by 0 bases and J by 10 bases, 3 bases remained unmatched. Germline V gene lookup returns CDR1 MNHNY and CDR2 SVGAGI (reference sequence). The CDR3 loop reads CASSYSETGGAFF. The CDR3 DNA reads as TGTGCCAGCAGTTACTCCGAGACAGGGGGAGCTTTCTTT.

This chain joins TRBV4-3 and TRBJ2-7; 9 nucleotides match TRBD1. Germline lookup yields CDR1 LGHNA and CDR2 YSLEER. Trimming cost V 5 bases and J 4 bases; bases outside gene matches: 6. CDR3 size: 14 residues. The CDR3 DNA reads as TGCGCCAGCAGCTCGGGGACAGGGACATACGAGCAGTACTTC. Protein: CASSSGTGTYEQYF.